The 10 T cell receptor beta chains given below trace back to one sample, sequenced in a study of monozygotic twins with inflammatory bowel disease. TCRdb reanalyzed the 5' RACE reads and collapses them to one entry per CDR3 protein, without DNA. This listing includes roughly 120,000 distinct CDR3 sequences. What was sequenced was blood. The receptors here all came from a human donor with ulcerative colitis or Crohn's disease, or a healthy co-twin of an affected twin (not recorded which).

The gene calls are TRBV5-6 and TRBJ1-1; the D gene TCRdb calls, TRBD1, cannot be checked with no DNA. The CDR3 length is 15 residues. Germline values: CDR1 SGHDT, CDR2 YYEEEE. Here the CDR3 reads CASSYSTGGNTEAFF.

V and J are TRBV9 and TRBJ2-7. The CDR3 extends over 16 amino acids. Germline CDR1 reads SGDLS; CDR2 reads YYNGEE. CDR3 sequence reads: CASSVDRLASPYEQYF.

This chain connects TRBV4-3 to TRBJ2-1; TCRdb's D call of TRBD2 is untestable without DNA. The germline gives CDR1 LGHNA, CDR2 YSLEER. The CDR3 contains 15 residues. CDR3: CASSPQVGRDNEQFF.

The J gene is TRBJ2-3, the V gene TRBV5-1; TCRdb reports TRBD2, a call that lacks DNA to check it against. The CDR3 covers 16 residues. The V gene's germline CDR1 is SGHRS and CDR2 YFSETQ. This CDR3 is CASSLRSVGDTDTQYF.

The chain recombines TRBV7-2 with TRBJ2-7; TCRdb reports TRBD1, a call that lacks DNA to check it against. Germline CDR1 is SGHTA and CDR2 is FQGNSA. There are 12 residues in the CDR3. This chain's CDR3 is CASSLLGGEQYF.

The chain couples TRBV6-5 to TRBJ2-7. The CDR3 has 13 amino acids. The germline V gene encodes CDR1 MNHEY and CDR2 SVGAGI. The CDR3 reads CASRRGAPYEQYF.

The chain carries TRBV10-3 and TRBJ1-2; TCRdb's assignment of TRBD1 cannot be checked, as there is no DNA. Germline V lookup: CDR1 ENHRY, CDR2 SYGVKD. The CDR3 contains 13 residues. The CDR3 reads CAISETGWTGYTF.

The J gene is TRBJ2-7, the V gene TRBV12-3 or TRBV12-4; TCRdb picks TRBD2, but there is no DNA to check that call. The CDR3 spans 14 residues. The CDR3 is CASSFASGRSKQYF.

CDR3 residues: CATSRGADNQPQHF. This chain joins TRBV27 and TRBJ1-5; as DNA is missing, the TRBD1 call by TCRdb cannot be tested. The CDR3 contains 14 residues. Germline V lookup: CDR1 MNHEY, CDR2 SMNVEV (reference sequence).

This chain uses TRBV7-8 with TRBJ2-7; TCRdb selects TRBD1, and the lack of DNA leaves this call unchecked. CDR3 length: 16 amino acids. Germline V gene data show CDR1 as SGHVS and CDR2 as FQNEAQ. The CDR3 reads CASSLAGASFGYEQYF.